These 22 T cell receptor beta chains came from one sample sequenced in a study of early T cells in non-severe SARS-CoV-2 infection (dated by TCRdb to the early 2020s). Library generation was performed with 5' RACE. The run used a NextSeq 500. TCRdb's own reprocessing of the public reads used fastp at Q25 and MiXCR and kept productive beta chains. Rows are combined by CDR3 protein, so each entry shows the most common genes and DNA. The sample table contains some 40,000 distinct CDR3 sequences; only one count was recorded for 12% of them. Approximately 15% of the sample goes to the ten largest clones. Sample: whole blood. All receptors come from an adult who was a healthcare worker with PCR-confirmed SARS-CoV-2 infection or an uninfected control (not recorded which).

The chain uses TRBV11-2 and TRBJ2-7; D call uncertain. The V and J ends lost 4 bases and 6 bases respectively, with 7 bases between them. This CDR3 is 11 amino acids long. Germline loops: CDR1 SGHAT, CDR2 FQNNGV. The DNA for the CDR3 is TGTGCCAGCAGCTGGGCCGTCGAGCAGTACTTC. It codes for CASSWAVEQYF.

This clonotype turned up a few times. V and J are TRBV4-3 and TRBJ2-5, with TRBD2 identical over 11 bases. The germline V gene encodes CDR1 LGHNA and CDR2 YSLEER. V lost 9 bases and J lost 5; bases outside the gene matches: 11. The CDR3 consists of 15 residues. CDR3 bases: TGCGCCAGTAGTAAACTAGCGGGAGTGGAGGAGACCCAGTACTTC. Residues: CASSKLAGVEETQYF.

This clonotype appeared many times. In DNA form, the CDR3 reads TGTGCCAGCAGTGAAGCCGGGGAGCTGTTTTTT. Protein sequence: CASSEAGELFF. This sequence joins TRBV2 and TRBJ2-2; no firm D call. V dropped 0 bases and J dropped 7 bases, with 0 bases sitting between them. The CDR3 consists of 11 residues. Germline loops: CDR1 SNHLY, CDR2 FYNNEI.

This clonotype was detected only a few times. In DNA form, the CDR3 reads TGCAGTGCTGGATTGTCGGGAAATAACAATGAGCAGTTCTTC. The encoded protein is CSAGLSGNNNEQFF. The chain uses TRBV20-1 and TRBJ2-1; maybe TRBD2 (5 bases). The CDR3 consists of 14 residues. The germline gives CDR1 DFQATT, CDR2 SNEGSKA (reference sequence). V lost 5 bases and J lost 5, with 16 bases in between.

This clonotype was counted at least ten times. Written as DNA, the CDR3 is TGTGCCAGTAAAAACAGGGTAAACGGCGATGAGCAGTTCTTC. This codes for CASKNRVNGDEQFF. The rearrangement uses TRBV19 and TRBJ2-1; D is perhaps TRBD1 (6 bases). Trimming pared 7 bases from V and 8 bases from J, leaving 18 bases between. This CDR3 is 14 amino acids long. Germline V lookup: CDR1 LNHDA, CDR2 SQIVND (reference sequence).

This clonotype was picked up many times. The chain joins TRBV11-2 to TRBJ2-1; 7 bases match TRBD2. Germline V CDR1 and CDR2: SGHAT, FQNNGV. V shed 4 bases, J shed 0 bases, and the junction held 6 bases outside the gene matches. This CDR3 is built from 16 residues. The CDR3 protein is CASSSVTSFSYNEQFF. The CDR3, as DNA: TGTGCCAGCAGCTCCGTGACTAGCTTCTCCTACAATGAGCAGTTCTTC.

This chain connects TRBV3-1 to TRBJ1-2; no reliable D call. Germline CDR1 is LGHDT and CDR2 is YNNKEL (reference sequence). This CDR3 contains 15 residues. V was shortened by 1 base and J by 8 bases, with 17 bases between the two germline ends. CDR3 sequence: CASSQVSNAAGGYTF. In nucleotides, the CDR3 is TGTGCCAGCAGCCAAGTCTCAAATGCCGCCGGGGGCTACACCTTC. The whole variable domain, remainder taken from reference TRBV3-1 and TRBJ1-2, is DTAVSQTPKYLVTQMGNDKSIKCEQNLGHDTMYWYKQDSKKFLKIMFSYNNKELIINETVPNRFSPKSPDKAHLNLHINSLELGDSAVYFCASSQVSNAAGGYTFGSGTRLTVV.

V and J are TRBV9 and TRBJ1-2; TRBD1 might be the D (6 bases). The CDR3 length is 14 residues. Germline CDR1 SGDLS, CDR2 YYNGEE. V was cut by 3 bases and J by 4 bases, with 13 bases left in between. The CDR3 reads CASSARGGGYGYTF. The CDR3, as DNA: TGTGCCAGCAGCGCCCGCGGGGGCGGCTATGGCTACACCTTC.

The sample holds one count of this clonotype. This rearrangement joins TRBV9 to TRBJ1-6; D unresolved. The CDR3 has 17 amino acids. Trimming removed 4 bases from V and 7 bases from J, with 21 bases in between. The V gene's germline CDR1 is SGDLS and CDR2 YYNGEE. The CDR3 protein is CASSPGLADMGNSPLHF. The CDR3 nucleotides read TGTGCCAGCAGCCCGGGCCTGGCCGACATGGGGAATTCACCCCTCCACTTT.

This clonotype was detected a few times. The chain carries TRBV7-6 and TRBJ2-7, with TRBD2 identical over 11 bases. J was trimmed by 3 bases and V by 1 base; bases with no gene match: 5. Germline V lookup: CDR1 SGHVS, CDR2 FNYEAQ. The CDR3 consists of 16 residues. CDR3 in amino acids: CASSLVGTSGIYEQYF. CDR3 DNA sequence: TGTGCCAGCAGCTTAGTGGGGACTAGCGGCATCTACGAGCAGTACTTC.

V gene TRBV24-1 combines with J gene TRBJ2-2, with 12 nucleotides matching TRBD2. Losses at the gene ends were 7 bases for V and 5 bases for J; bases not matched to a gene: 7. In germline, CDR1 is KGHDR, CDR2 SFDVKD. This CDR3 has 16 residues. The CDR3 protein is CATSMLAGGRTGELFF. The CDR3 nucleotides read TGTGCCACCAGCATGCTAGCGGGGGGGCGTACCGGGGAGCTGTTTTTT.

CDR3 sequence (DNA): TGTGCCAGCAGTTTACGGGGCCTGAACACCGGGGAGCTGTTTTTT. Amino acid sequence: CASSLRGLNTGELFF. The V gene is TRBV27, the J gene TRBJ2-2; possibly TRBD1 or TRBD2 for D (5 bases each). The CDR3 covers 15 residues. CDR1 is MNHEY and CDR2 is SMNVEV in the germline V gene (reference sequence). Trimming took off 2 bases at V and 1 base at J, with 8 bases between the two ends.

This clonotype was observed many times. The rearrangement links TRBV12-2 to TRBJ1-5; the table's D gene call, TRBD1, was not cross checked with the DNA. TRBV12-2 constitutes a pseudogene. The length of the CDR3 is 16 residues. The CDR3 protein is CASRSSRDRYNQPQHF. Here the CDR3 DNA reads TGTGCAAGTCGCTCCTCGAGGGACAGGTACAATCAGCCCCAGCATTTT.

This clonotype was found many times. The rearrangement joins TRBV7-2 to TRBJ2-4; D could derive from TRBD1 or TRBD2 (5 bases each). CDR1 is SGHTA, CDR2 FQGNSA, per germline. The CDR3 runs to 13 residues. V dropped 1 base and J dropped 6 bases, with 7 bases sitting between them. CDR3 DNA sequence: TGTGCCAGCAGCTTAGGGGACGGAAACATTCAGTACTTC. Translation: CASSLGDGNIQYF.

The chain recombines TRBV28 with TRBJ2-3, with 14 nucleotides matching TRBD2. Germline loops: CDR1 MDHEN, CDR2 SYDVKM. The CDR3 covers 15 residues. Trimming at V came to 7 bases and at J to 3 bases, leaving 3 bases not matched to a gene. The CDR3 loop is CASTRTSGRTDTQYF. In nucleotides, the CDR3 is TGTGCCAGCACCCGGACTAGCGGGAGGACAGATACGCAGTATTTT.

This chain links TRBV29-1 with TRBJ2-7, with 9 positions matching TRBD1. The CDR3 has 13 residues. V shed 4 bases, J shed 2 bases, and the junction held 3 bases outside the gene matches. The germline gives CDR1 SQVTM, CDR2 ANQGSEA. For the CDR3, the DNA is TGCAGCGTTGGGGGACAGGGCCCCTACGAGCAGTACTTC. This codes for CSVGGQGPYEQYF.

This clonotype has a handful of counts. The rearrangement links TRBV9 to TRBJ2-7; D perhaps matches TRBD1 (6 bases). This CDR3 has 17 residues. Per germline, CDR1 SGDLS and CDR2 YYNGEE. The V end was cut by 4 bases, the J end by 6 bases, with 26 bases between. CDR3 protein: CASSPGAVATSLGEQYF. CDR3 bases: TGTGCCAGCAGCCCAGGGGCCGTAGCGACATCTCTGGGCGAGCAGTACTTC. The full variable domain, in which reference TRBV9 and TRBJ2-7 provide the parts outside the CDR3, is DSGVTQTPKHLITATGQRVTLRCSPRSGDLSVYWYQQSLDQGLQFLIQYYNGEERAKGNILERFSAQQFPDLHSELNLSSLELGDSALYFCASSPGAVATSLGEQYFGPGTRLTVT.

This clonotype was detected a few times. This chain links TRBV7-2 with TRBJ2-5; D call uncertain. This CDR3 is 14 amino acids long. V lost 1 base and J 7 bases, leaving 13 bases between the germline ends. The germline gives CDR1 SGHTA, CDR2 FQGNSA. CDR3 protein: CASSLDVGFGTQYF. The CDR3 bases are TGTGCCAGCAGCTTAGACGTGGGGTTTGGGACCCAGTACTTC.

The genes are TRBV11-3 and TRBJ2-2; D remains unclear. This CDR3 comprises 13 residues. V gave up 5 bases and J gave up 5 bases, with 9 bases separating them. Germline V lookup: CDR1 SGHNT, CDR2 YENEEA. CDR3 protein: CASSHTLTGELFF. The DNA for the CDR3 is TGTGCCAGCAGCCACACTCTAACCGGGGAGCTGTTTTTT.

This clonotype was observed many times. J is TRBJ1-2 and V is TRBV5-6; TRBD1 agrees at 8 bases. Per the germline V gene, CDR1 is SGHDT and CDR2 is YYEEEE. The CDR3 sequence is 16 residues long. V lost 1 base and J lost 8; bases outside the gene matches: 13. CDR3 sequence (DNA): TGTGCCAGCAGCTTGTTGTTATCGGACAGGGATGGCGGCTACACCTTC. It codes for CASSLLLSDRDGGYTF.

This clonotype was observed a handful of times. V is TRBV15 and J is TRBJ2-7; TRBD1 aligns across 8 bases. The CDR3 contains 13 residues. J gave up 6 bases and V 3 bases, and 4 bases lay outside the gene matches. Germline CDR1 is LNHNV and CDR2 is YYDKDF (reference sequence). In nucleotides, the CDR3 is TGTGCCACCAGCAGGGACAGGGATAGCGAGCAGTACTTC. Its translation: CATSRDRDSEQYF.

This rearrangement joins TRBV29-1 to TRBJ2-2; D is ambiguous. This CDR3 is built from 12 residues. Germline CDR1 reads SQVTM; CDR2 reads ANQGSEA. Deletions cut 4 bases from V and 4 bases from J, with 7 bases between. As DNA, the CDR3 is TGCAGCGTTGTATGGGGCACCGGGGAGCTGTTTTTT. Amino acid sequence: CSVVWGTGELFF.